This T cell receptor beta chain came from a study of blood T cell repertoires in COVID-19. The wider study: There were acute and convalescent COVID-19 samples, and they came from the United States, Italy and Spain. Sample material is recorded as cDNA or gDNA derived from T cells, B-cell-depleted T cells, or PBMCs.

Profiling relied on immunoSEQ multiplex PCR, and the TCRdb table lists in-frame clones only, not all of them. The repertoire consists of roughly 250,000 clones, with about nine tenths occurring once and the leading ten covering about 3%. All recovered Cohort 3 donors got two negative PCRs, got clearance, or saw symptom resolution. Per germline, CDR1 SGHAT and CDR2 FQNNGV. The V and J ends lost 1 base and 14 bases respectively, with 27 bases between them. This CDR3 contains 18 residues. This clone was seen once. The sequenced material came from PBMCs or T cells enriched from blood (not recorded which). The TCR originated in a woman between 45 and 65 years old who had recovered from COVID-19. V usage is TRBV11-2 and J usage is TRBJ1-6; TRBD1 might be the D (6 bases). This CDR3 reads CASSLGLGTQKSSSALHF. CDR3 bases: TGTGCCAGCAGCTTAGGTTTAGGGACACAAAAGTCCTCATCGGCCCTCCACTTT.